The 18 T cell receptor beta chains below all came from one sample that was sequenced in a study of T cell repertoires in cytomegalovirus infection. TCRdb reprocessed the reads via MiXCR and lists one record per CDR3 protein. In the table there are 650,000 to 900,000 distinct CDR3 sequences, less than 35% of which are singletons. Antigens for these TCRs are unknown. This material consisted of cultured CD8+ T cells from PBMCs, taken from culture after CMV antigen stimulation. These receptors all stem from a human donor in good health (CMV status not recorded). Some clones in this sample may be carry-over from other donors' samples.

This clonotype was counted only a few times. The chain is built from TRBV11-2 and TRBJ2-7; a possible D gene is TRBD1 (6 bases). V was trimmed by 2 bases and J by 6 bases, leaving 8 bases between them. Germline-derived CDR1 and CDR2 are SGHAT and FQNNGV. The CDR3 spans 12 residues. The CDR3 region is CASSLNRAEQYF. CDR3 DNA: TGTGCCAGCAGCTTAAACAGGGCCGAGCAGTACTTC.

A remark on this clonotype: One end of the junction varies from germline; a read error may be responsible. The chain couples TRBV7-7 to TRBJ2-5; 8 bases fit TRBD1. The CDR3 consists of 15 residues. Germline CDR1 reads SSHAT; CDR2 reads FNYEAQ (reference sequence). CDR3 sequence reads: CASSRKTGDGETQYF. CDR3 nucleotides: TGTGCTAGCAGCCGGAAGACAGGGGATGGGGAGACCCAGTACTTC.

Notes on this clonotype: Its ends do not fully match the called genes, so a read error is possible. The DNA of the CDR3 is TGTGCCAGCAGTTACCACGGGACTAGCGGGGGGAGCTCCTACACTGAGCAGTTCTTC. Amino acid sequence: CASSYHGTSGGSSYTEQFF. The chain employs TRBV6-5 and TRBJ2-1; 15 positions agree with TRBD2. The germline V gene encodes CDR1 MNHEY and CDR2 SVGAGI. The CDR3 loop spans 19 amino acids.

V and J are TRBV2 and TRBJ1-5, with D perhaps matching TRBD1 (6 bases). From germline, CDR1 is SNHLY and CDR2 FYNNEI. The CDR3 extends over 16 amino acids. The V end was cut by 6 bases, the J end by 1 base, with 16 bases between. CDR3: CASRMGHPNSNQPQHF. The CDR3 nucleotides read TGTGCCAGCAGAATGGGACATCCTAACAGCAATCAGCCCCAGCATTTT.

This chain's CDR3 is CASSVYDQGGSNQPQHF. Here the CDR3 DNA reads TGTGCCAGCAGTGTTTATGATCAGGGCGGGAGCAATCAGCCCCAGCATTTT. The V gene is TRBV6-1, the J gene TRBJ1-5; the D gene is possibly TRBD1 (5 bases). Trimming shortened V by 4 bases and J by 1 base, and 17 bases separated the two germline ends. Per germline, CDR1 MNHNS and CDR2 SASEGT. The CDR3 sequence is 17 residues long.

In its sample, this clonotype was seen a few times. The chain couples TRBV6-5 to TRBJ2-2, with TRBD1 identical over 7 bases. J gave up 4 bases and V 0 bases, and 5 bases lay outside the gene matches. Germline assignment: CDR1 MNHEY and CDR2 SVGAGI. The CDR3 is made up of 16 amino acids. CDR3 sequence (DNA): TGTGCCAGCAGTTACTCCTCAGGACAGGTCACCGGGGAGCTGTTTTTT. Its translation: CASSYSSGQVTGELFF.

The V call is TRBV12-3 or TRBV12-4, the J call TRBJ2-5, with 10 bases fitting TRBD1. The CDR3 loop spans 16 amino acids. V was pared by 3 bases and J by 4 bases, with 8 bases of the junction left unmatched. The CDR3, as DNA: TGTGCCAGCAGTTTGGGGGACAGGGGAGGAAGAGAGACCCAGTACTTC. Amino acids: CASSLGDRGGRETQYF.

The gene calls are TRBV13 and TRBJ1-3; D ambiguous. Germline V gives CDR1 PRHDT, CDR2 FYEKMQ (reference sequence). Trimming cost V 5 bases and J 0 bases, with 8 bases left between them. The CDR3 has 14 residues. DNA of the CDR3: TGTGCCAGCAGCGTCAGCAGCTCTGGAAACACCATATATTTT. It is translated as CASSVSSSGNTIYF.

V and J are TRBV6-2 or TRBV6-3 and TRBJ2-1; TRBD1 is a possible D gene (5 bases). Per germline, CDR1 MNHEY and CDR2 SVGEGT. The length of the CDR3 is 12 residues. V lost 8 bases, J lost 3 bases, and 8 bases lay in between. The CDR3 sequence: CASLQGYNEQFF. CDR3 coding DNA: TGTGCCAGCCTCCAGGGCTACAATGAGCAGTTCTTC.

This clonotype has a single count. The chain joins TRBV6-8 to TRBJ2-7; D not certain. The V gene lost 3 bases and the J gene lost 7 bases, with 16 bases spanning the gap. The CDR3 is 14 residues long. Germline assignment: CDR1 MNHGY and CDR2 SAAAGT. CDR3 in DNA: TGTGCCAGCAGTTATGGGTTAACCTTGGGGGAGCAGTACTTC. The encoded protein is CASSYGLTLGEQYF.

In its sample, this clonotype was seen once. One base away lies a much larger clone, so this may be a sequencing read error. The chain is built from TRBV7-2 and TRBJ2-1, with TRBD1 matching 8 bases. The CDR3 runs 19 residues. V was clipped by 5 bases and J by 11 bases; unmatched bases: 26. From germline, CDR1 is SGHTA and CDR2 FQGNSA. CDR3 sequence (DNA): TGTGCCAGCAGCCCAAATTCGTTTCAGGGGGCGCTAATGGGAAATAAGCAGTTCTTC. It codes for CASSPNSFQGALMGNKQFF. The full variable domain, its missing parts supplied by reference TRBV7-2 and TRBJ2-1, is GAGVSQSPSNKVTEKGKDVELRCDPISGHTALYWYRQSLGQGLEFLIYFQGNSAPDKSGLPSDRFSAERTGGSVSTLTIQRTQQEDSAVYLCASSPNSFQGALMGNKQFFGPGTRLTVL.

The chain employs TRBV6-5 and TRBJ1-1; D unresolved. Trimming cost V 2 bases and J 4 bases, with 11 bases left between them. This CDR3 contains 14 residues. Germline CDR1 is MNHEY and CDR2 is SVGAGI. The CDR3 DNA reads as TGTGCCAGCAGTTACGGGCCTGTCGGCACTGAAGCTTTCTTT. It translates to CASSYGPVGTEAFF.

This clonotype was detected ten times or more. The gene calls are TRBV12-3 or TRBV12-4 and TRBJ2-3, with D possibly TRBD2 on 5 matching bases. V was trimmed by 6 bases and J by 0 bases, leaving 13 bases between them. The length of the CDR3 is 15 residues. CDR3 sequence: CASSGLEDSTDTQYF. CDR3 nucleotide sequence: TGTGCCAGCAGCGGACTGGAAGATAGCACAGATACGCAGTATTTT.

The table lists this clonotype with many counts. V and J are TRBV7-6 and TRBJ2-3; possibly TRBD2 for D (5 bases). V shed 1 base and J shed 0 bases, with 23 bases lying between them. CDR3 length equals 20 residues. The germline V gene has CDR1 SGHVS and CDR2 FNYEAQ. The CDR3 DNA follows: TGTGCCAGCAGCTTAGAAGGGCCTAGCAGTCTACTTCCTAGCACAGATACGCAGTATTTT. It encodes CASSLEGPSSLLPSTDTQYF.

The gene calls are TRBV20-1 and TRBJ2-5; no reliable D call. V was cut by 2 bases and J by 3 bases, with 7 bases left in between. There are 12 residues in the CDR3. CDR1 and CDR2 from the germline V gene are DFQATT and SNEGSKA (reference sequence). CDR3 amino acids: CSARSREETQYF. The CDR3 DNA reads TGCAGTGCTAGAAGCAGAGAAGAGACCCAGTACTTC.

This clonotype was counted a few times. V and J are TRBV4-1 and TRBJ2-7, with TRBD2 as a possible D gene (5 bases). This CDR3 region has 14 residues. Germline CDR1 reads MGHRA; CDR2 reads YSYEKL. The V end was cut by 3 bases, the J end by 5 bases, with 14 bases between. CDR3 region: CASSHPGILDEQYF. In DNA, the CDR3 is TGCGCCAGCAGCCATCCCGGGATCCTAGACGAGCAGTACTTC.

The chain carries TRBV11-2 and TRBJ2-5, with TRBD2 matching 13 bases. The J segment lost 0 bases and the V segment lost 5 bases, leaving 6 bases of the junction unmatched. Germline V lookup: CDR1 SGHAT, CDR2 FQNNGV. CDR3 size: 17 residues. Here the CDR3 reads CASSAGLAGIYQETQYF. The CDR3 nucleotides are TGTGCCAGCAGCGCGGGACTAGCGGGGATTTACCAAGAGACCCAGTACTTC.

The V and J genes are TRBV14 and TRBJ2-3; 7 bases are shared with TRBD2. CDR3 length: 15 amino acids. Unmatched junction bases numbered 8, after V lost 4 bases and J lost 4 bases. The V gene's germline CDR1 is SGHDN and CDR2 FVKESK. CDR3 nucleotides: TGTGCCAGCAGCCTACGTTCCAGCGGGGCAGATACGCAGTATTTT. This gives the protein CASSLRSSGADTQYF.